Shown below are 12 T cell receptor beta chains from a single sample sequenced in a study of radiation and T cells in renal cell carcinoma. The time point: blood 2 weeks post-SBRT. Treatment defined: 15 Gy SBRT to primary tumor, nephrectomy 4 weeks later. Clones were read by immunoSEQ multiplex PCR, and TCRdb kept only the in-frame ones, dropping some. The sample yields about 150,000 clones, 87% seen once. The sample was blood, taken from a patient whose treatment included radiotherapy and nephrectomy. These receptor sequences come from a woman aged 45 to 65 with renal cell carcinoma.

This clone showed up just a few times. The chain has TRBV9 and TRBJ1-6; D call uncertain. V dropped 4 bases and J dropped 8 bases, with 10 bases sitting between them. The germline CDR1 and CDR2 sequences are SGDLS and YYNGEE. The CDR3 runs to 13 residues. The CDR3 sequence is CASSLADDSPLHF. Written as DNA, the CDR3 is TGTGCCAGCAGCCTAGCTGACGATTCACCCCTCCACTTT. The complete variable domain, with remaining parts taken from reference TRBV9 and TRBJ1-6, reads DSGVTQTPKHLITATGQRVTLRCSPRSGDLSVYWYQQSLDQGLQFLIQYYNGEERAKGNILERFSAQQFPDLHSELNLSSLELGDSALYFCASSLADDSPLHFGNGTRLTVT.

CDR3 residues: CASSLQQSGANVLTF. CDR3 coding DNA: TGTGCCAGCAGCTTGCAGCAGTCTGGGGCCAACGTCCTGACTTTC. The rearrangement joins TRBV5-5 to TRBJ2-6; D unresolved. The V end was cut by 1 base, the J end by 1 base, with 6 bases between. The CDR3 sequence is 15 residues long. Germline CDR1 SGHKS, CDR2 YYEKEE (reference sequence).

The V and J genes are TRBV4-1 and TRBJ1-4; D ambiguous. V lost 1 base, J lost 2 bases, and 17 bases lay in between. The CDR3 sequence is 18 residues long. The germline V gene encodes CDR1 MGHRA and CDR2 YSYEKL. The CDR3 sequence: CASSQVRAKRRTNEKLFF. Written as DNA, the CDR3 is TGCGCCAGCAGCCAAGTACGGGCAAAGCGGCGGACTAATGAAAAACTGTTTTTT.

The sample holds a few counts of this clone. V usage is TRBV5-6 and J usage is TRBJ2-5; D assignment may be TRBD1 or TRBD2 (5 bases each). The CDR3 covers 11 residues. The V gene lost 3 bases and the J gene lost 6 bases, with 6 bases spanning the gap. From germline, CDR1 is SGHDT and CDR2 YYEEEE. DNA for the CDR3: TGTGCCAGCAGCTCGGGACAGACCCAGTACTTC. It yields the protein CASSSGQTQYF.

CDR3 DNA sequence: TGTGCCAGCAGCTTAGGAGCTAGCGGGGGGGCCCAAAACATTCAGTACTTC. This gives the protein CASSLGASGGAQNIQYF. The rearrangement joins TRBV7-2 to TRBJ2-4; 12 nucleotides line up with TRBD2. Per germline, CDR1 SGHTA and CDR2 FQGNSA. The ends lost 1 base at V and 5 bases at J; junction bases unmatched: 6. The CDR3 is 17 amino acids.

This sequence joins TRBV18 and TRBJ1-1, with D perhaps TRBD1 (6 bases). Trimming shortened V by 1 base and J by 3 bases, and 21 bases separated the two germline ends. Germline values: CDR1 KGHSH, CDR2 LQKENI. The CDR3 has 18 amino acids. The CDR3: CASSPRQVGVRVDTEAFF. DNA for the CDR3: TGTGCCAGCTCACCACGACAGGTTGGGGTTAGAGTGGACACTGAAGCTTTCTTT. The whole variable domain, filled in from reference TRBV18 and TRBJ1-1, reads NAGVMQNPRHLVRRRGQEARLRCSPMKGHSHVYWYRQLPEEGLKFMVYLQKENIIDESGMPKERFSAEFPKEGPSILRIQQVVRGDSAAYFCASSPRQVGVRVDTEAFFGQGTRLTVV.

CDR3 protein: CASIASGGRDTQYF. The CDR3 nucleotides read TGTGCCAGCATCGCTAGCGGGGGTAGAGATACGCAGTATTTT. The chain uses TRBV2 and TRBJ2-3; 10 positions agree with TRBD2. The CDR3 covers 14 residues. Trimming took 7 bases from V and 5 from J; bases not matched to a gene: 6. The germline gives CDR1 SNHLY, CDR2 FYNNEI. Based on the CDR3 plus reference TRBV2 and TRBJ2-3, the full variable domain is EPEVTQTPSHQVTQMGQEVILRCVPISNHLYFYWYRQILGQKVEFLVSFYNNEISEKSEIFDDQFSVERPDGSNFTLKIRSTKLEDSAMYFCASIASGGRDTQYFGPGTRLTVL.

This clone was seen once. The CDR3 here is CATSSRGGTNNNEQFF. For the CDR3, the DNA is TGTGCCACCAGCTCGAGGGGGGGGACCAACAACAATGAGCAGTTCTTC. The chain links TRBV15 to TRBJ2-1; tentatively, D is TRBD2 (7 bases). The length of the CDR3 is 16 residues. The germline V and J ends were trimmed by 5 bases and 5 bases, with 19 bases remaining between them. Germline CDR1 LNHNV, CDR2 YYDKDF (reference sequence).

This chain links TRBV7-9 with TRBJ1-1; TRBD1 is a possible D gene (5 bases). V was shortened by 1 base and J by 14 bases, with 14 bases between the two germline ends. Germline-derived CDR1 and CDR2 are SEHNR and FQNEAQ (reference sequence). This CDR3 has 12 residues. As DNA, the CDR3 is TGTGCCAGCAGCTTAGGGGGCAGGGAAGGGTTCTTT. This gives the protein CASSLGGREGFF.

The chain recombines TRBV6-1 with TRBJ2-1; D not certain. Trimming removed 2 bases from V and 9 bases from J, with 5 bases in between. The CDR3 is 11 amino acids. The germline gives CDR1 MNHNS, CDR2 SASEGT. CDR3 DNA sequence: TGTGCCAGCAGTGAATGGGGTGAGCAGTTCTTC. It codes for CASSEWGEQFF.

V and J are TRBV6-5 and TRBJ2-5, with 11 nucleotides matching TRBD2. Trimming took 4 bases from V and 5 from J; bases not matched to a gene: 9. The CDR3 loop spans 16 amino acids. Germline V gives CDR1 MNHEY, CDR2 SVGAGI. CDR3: CASSWSSGGSTETQYF. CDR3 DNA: TGTGCCAGCAGTTGGTCTAGCGGGGGGTCGACGGAGACCCAGTACTTC.

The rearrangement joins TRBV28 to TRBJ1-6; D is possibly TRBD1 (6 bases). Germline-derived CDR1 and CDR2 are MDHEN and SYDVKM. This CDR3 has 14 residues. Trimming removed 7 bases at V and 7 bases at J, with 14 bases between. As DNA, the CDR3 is TGTGCCAGCACCGCGGACAGAGTAAATTCACCCCTCCACTTT. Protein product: CASTADRVNSPLHF.